This passage covers 5 T cell receptor beta chains from one sample sequenced in a study of long-term antiretroviral therapy in people with HIV. A v3.0 immunoSEQ assay was performed at survey level. Some clones are missing from TCRdb's copy, which holds only in-frame ones; the method was immunoSEQ multiplex PCR. The table has over 30,000 clones, roughly 97% seen once. The material sequenced was unsorted PBMCs, taken 7.6 years after starting antiretroviral therapy. The receptors were sampled from a man aged 25 to 45 with HIV.

The chain is built from TRBV7-9 and TRBJ2-3; D call uncertain. The CDR3 runs 11 residues. The V gene lost 4 bases and the J gene lost 2 bases, with 1 base spanning the gap. Germline CDR1 and CDR2: SEHNR and FQNEAQ (reference sequence). The CDR3 sequence: CASSSTDTQYF. CDR3 bases: TGTGCCAGCAGCTCCACAGATACGCAGTATTTT.

The chain combines TRBV7-8 with TRBJ1-1; D unresolved. V lost 1 base to trimming and J lost 0 bases, with 15 bases between them. Germline CDR1 reads SGHVS; CDR2 reads FQNEAQ. The CDR3 extends over 17 amino acids. The CDR3 is CASSLVLAVRMNTEAFF. CDR3 DNA sequence: TGTGCCAGCAGCTTAGTCTTGGCGGTACGGATGAACACTGAAGCTTTCTTT.

The chain links TRBV9 to TRBJ2-2, with no clear D. Germline V CDR1 and CDR2: SGDLS, YYNGEE. The V end lost 0 bases, the J end lost 9 bases, and 15 bases lay between the germline ends. The CDR3 has 15 residues. CDR3 nucleotide sequence: TGTGCCAGCAGCGTAGAGGCGACGCCAGAATGGGAGCTGTTTTTT. Protein sequence: CASSVEATPEWELFF.

The V and J genes are TRBV7-8 and TRBJ2-7, with D hard to call. The germline gives CDR1 SGHVS, CDR2 FQNEAQ. CDR3 length equals 15 residues. The germline V and J ends were trimmed by 3 bases and 0 bases, with 12 bases remaining between them. CDR3 sequence (DNA): TGTGCCAGCAGCTTGTGGCCGACGAGCTCCTACGAGCAGTACTTC. Translated, it gives CASSLWPTSSYEQYF. The full variable domain, in which reference TRBV7-8 and TRBJ2-7 provide the parts outside the CDR3, is GAGVSQSPRYKVAKRGQDVALRCDPISGHVSLFWYQQALGQGPEFLTYFQNEAQLDKSGLPSDRFFAERPEGSVSTLKIQRTQQEDSAVYLCASSLWPTSSYEQYFGPGTRLTVT.

The CDR3 coding sequence is TGTGCCAGCAGTGAATCGGCGGGGGGAGAGCAGTACTTC. This gives the protein CASSESAGGEQYF. The rearrangement links TRBV6-1 to TRBJ2-7; TRBD2 agrees at 8 bases. This CDR3 spans 13 amino acids. The ends lost 2 bases at V and 7 bases at J; junction bases unmatched: 4. The germline gives CDR1 MNHNS, CDR2 SASEGT.